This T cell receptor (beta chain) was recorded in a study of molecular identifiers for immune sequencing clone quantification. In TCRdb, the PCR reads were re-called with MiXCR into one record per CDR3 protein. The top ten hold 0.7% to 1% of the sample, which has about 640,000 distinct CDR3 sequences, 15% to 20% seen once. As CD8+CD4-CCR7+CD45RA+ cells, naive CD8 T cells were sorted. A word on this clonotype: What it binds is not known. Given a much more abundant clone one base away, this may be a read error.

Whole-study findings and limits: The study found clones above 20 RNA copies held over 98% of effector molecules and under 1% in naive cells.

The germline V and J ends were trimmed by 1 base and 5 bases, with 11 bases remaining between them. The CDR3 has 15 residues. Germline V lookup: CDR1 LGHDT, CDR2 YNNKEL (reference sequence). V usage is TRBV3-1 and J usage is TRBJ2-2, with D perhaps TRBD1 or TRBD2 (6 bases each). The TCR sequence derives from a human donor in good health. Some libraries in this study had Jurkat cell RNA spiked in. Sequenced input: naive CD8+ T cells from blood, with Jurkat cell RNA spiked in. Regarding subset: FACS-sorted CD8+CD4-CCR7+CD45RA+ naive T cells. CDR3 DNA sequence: TGTGCCAGCAGCCAAGCGGGGGCAGTGACCGGGGAGCTGTTTTTT. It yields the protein CASSQAGAVTGELFF.